The entry below gives a single T cell receptor (beta chain) sequence along with its context. CDR3 length: 16 amino acids. The germline CDR1 and CDR2 sequences are SEHNR and FQNEAQ (reference sequence). After removal of 1 base from V and 2 bases from J, the junction contained 4 bases not matched to a gene. This entry comes from a study of blood T cells in healthy people across ages. PCR was performed a second time for about 7 to 12 cycles using a sample-barcoded 5' primer and a J-beta primer mix. TCRdb redid the calling of the 5' RACE reads with MiXCR, one entry per CDR3 protein. The sample gives about a million distinct CDR3 sequences, 40% to 60% of which show up once; around an eighth is in the top ten.

The chain combines TRBV7-9 with TRBJ1-5, with 8 positions matching TRBD1. The TCR originated in a man aged 30-40 years in good health. What was sequenced was blood. CDR3 coding DNA: TGTGCCAGCAGCTTAGGACAGGGGAATGGCAATCAGCCCCAGCATTTT. It translates to CASSLGQGNGNQPQHF.